Listed below are T cell receptor beta chains from one sample, sequenced in a study of identical twins. One entry per CDR3 protein, called by TCRdb with MiXCR from the 5' RACE reads. Of about 470,000 distinct CDR3 sequences listed, 20% to 25% are singletons. The same data also went into a second study, on T cells expressing NK-cell markers.

Sequenced input: CD4+ T cells sorted from blood. These receptors all come from a woman under 30 in good health. CDR3s include the opening cysteine and the closing phenylalanine or tryptophan. D genes are given only for firm matches. Size tells how often a clone was seen (once, few, many) or the class of an expanded clone, and some rows leave it out.

>few|TRBV5-1|.|TRBJ2-3
TGCGCCAGCACCCCCTACGGGGGACGGGCAGATACGCAGTATTTT
CASTPYGGRADTQYF
>.|TRBV7-2|TRBD1|TRBJ2-1
TGTGCCAGCAGCTTAGCCGGGACAGCCTACAATGAGCAGTTCTTC
CASSLAGTAYNEQFF
>many|TRBV2|TRBD2|TRBJ2-1
TGTGCCAGCACCCCGGGACTAGCTTCTTTTTTC
CASTPGLASFF
>.|TRBV5-1|.|TRBJ2-5
TGCGCCAGCAGCTTGACAGGGTACCAAGAGACCCAGTACTTC
CASSLTGYQETQYF
>.|TRBV4-3|TRBD2|TRBJ2-3
TGCGCCAGCAGCCAAGACTCGGGCTGGACTAGCTTAGTTTTT
CASSQDSGWTSLVF
>.|TRBV25-1|TRBD1|TRBJ2-1
TGTGCCAGCAGTGAAGGGGGACCGACAGGGTGGTCCTACAATGAGCAGTTCTTC
CASSEGGPTGWSYNEQFF
>.|TRBV19|.|TRBJ1-2
TGTGCCAGTAGCCAGACACCTGTCTATGGCTACACCTTC
CASSQTPVYGYTF
>.|TRBV12-3/TRBV12-4|.|TRBJ1-3
TGTGCCAGCAGTATGGGGCTGAGCTCTGGAAACACCATATATTTT
CASSMGLSSGNTIYF
>.|TRBV5-1|TRBD2|TRBJ2-3
TGCGCCAGCACTCAGCGGGGGGCGTTTAGGGGGGCAGATACGCAGTATTTT
CASTQRGAFRGADTQYF
>few|TRBV5-1|TRBD2|TRBJ2-5
TGCGCCAGCAGCTTCCTAGCGGGGAACCAAGAGACCCAGTACTTC
CASSFLAGNQETQYF
>.|TRBV7-8|TRBD2|TRBJ2-3
TGTGCCAGCACCCTGAGCGGGATTGTAACAGATACGCAGTATTTT
CASTLSGIVTDTQYF
>.|TRBV18|.|TRBJ2-6
TGTGCCAGCTCACCCAGCCCAACTACTAACTGGGCCAACGTCCTGACTTTC
CASSPSPTTNWANVLTF
>few|TRBV4-3|.|TRBJ2-1
TGCGCCAGCAGCCAAGATATGGGGCTCGCATATGAGCAGTTCTTC
CASSQDMGLAYEQFF
>few|TRBV9|.|TRBJ2-1
TGTGCCAGCAGCACCAATCCCGATGAGCAGTTCTTC
CASSTNPDEQFF
>.|TRBV3-1|.|TRBJ2-3
TGTGCCAGCAGCCTCGGACGTCGGGGTAGCACAGATACGCAGTATTTT
CASSLGRRGSTDTQYF